Listed below are T cell receptor beta chains from one sample, sequenced in a study of early T cells in non-severe SARS-CoV-2 infection. Each CDR3 protein gets one entry after TCRdb re-called the 5' RACE reads with MiXCR. The table lists tens of thousands of distinct CDR3 sequences, more than 12% of them singletons, with 3% to 3.5% in the top ten. The sample taken for sequencing was whole blood. The receptors derive from an adult who was a healthcare worker with PCR-confirmed SARS-CoV-2 infection or an uninfected control (not recorded which). The CDR3 runs from the conserved cysteine through the conserved F or W. The D gene is left open where the match is weak. Not every row has a clone size; where given, it reads once, few, many or a size class.

v_call: TRBV7-6; j_call: TRBJ1-4; d_call: -; clone_size: few; cdr3_nt: TGTGCCAGCAGCTTAGAACTTTCTTCATACGAAAAACTGTTTTTT; cdr3_aa: CASSLELSSYEKLFF
v_call: TRBV5-1; j_call: TRBJ2-1; d_call: -; clone_size: many; cdr3_nt: TGCGCCAGCAGCTTGGCTGGTCGAACAGTCTCCTACAATGAGCAGTTCTTC; cdr3_aa: CASSLAGRTVSYNEQFF
v_call: TRBV27; j_call: TRBJ2-3; d_call: -; clone_size: many; cdr3_nt: TGTGCCAGCAGCCAACAGGTTCCCACAGATACGCAGTATTTT; cdr3_aa: CASSQQVPTDTQYF
v_call: TRBV20-1; j_call: TRBJ1-5; d_call: -; clone_size: -; cdr3_nt: TGCAGTGCTAGAGATAAACGGCCACTTGGGGACAATCAGCCCCAGCATTTT; cdr3_aa: CSARDKRPLGDNQPQHF
v_call: TRBV30; j_call: TRBJ2-3; d_call: TRBD2; clone_size: few; cdr3_nt: TGTGCCTATGCCGGGGCGGGGGGCACAGATACGCAGTATTTT; cdr3_aa: CAYAGAGGTDTQYF
v_call: TRBV12-3/TRBV12-4; j_call: TRBJ2-6; d_call: -; clone_size: many; cdr3_nt: TGTGCCAGCCCTGGCTCTGGGGCCAACGTCCTGACTTTC; cdr3_aa: CASPGSGANVLTF
v_call: TRBV12-3/TRBV12-4; j_call: TRBJ2-7; d_call: TRBD1; clone_size: -; cdr3_nt: TGTGCCAGCACTCAGACAGGGCCCTACGAGCAGTACTTC; cdr3_aa: CASTQTGPYEQYF
v_call: TRBV24-1; j_call: TRBJ2-1; d_call: TRBD1; clone_size: many; cdr3_nt: TGTGCCACCAGTGATGCAACAGGGGGCTCCTACAATGAGCAGTTCTTC; cdr3_aa: CATSDATGGSYNEQFF
v_call: TRBV12-3/TRBV12-4; j_call: TRBJ1-2; d_call: TRBD1; clone_size: few; cdr3_nt: TGTGCCAGCAGGCGACAGGGCCCTGTTGGTGGCTACACCTTC; cdr3_aa: CASRRQGPVGGYTF
v_call: TRBV16; j_call: TRBJ2-1; d_call: TRBD2; clone_size: -; cdr3_nt: TGTGCCAGCAGCCACCCGACTAGCGGGGGGGCGGGGGAGCAGTTCTTC; cdr3_aa: CASSHPTSGGAGEQFF
v_call: TRBV18; j_call: TRBJ1-2; d_call: -; clone_size: -; cdr3_nt: TGTGCCAGCTCACCAGAGTCCGTATACTATGGCTACACCTTC; cdr3_aa: CASSPESVYYGYTF
v_call: TRBV18; j_call: TRBJ1-1; d_call: -; clone_size: many; cdr3_nt: TGTGCCAGCTCACCGAGCGGGGGAACTGAAGCTTTCTTT; cdr3_aa: CASSPSGGTEAFF
v_call: TRBV10-2; j_call: TRBJ2-2; d_call: -; clone_size: few; cdr3_nt: TGCGCCAGCAGGGCAGGGTTTACCACCGGGGAGCTGTTTTTT; cdr3_aa: CASRAGFTTGELFF
v_call: TRBV30; j_call: TRBJ1-6; d_call: -; clone_size: -; cdr3_nt: TGTGCCTGGAGACGGGAGAGCTCCTATAATTCACCCCTCCACTTT; cdr3_aa: CAWRRESSYNSPLHF
v_call: TRBV6-2/TRBV6-3; j_call: TRBJ1-5; d_call: -; clone_size: -; cdr3_nt: TGTGCCAGCAGTTACTCGACCAGCAATCAGCCCCAGCATTTT; cdr3_aa: CASSYSTSNQPQHF
v_call: TRBV5-1; j_call: TRBJ1-1; d_call: TRBD1; clone_size: few; cdr3_nt: TGCGCCAGCAGCTCAGACAGGGTGAACACTGAAGCTTTCTTT; cdr3_aa: CASSSDRVNTEAFF
v_call: TRBV12-3/TRBV12-4; j_call: TRBJ2-7; d_call: -; clone_size: many; cdr3_nt: TGTGCCAGCAGTGAGCCCCGGGGCGAGCAGTACTTC; cdr3_aa: CASSEPRGEQYF
v_call: TRBV10-3; j_call: TRBJ1-2; d_call: -; clone_size: -; cdr3_nt: TGTGCCATCAAGGGGGGAACAGGAGGCTATGGCTACACCTTC; cdr3_aa: CAIKGGTGGYGYTF
v_call: TRBV28; j_call: TRBJ2-2; d_call: TRBD1; clone_size: few; cdr3_nt: TGTGCCAGCAGTACCGGGACAGGGACCACCGGGGAGCTGTTTTTT; cdr3_aa: CASSTGTGTTGELFF
v_call: TRBV11-2; j_call: TRBJ2-5; d_call: -; clone_size: many; cdr3_nt: TGTGCCAGCAGCTTGGGCCTTACAGAACAAGAGACCCAGTACTTC; cdr3_aa: CASSLGLTEQETQYF
v_call: TRBV9; j_call: TRBJ2-1; d_call: TRBD2; clone_size: -; cdr3_nt: TGTGCCAGCAGCGGCGGGGGGCTCAAAGGAGCCAATGAGCAGTTCTTC; cdr3_aa: CASSGGGLKGANEQFF
v_call: TRBV7-8; j_call: TRBJ2-7; d_call: -; clone_size: many; cdr3_nt: TGTGCCAGCAGCTCGAGACGGGAGCACCGCTACGAGCAGTACTTC; cdr3_aa: CASSSRREHRYEQYF
v_call: TRBV11-3; j_call: TRBJ2-3; d_call: -; clone_size: -; cdr3_nt: TGTGCCAGCAGCTTACCCATGACCGCTGATACGCAGTATTTT; cdr3_aa: CASSLPMTADTQYF
v_call: TRBV20-1; j_call: TRBJ1-1; d_call: -; clone_size: few; cdr3_nt: TGCAGTGCTCTTAGGAGGGATGAAGCTTTCTTT; cdr3_aa: CSALRRDEAFF
v_call: TRBV27; j_call: TRBJ2-7; d_call: TRBD2; clone_size: many; cdr3_nt: TGTGCCAGCAAGTCCCGGGGGGGTCAGTTTTACGAGCAGTACTTC; cdr3_aa: CASKSRGGQFYEQYF
v_call: TRBV11-2; j_call: TRBJ2-1; d_call: TRBD2; clone_size: many; cdr3_nt: TGTGCCAGCAGCTTAGTGCGGGGGAGGCACAATGAGCAGTTCTTC; cdr3_aa: CASSLVRGRHNEQFF
v_call: TRBV5-1; j_call: TRBJ2-7; d_call: -; clone_size: many; cdr3_nt: TGCGCCAGCAGCCCGACCTGGGGGCGCGACGAGCAGTACTTC; cdr3_aa: CASSPTWGRDEQYF
v_call: TRBV3-1; j_call: TRBJ1-1; d_call: -; clone_size: few; cdr3_nt: TGTGCCAGCAGCCTATTGCAGAACACTGAAGCTTTCTTT; cdr3_aa: CASSLLQNTEAFF
v_call: TRBV3-1; j_call: TRBJ2-3; d_call: TRBD2; clone_size: few; cdr3_nt: TGTGCCAGCAGCCAAGAAGCTAGACTAGCGGGGAGACCGGGCACAGATACGCAGTATTTT; cdr3_aa: CASSQEARLAGRPGTDTQYF
v_call: TRBV29-1; j_call: TRBJ1-5; d_call: TRBD1; clone_size: few; cdr3_nt: TGCAGCGTTGGACAGGGAGGCTCGGCCCAGCATTTT; cdr3_aa: CSVGQGGSAQHF